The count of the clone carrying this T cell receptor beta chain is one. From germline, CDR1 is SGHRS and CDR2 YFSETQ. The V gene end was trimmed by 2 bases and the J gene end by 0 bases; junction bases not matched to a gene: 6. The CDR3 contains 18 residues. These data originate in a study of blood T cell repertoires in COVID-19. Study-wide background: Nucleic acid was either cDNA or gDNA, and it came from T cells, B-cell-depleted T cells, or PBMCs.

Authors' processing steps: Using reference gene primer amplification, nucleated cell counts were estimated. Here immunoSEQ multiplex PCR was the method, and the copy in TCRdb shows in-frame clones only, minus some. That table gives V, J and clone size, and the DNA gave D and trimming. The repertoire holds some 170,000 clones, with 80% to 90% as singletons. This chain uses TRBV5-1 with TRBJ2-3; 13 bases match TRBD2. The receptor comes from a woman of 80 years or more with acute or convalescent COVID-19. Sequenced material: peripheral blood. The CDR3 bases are TGCGCCAGCAGCTTCAGACTAGCGGGGGGCACAAGCACAGATACGCAGTATTTT. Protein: CASSFRLAGGTSTDTQYF.